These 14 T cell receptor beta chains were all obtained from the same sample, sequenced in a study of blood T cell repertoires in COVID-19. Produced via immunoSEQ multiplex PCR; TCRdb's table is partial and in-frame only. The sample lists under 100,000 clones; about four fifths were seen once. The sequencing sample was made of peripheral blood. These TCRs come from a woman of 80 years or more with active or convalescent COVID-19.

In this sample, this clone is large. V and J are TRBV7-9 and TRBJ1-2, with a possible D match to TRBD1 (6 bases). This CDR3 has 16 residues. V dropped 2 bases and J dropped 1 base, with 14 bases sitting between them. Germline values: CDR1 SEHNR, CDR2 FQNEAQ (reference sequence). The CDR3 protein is CASSLLGTPLNYGYTF. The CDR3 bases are TGTGCCAGCAGCTTACTCGGGACACCTCTTAACTATGGCTACACCTTC.

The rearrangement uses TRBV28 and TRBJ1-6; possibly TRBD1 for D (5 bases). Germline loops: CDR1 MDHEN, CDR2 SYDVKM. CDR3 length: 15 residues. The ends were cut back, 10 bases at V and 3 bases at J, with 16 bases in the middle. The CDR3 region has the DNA TGTGCCACCATACGGGAGGGGCGCTATAATTCACCCCTCCACTTT. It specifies CATIREGRYNSPLHF.

CDR3 bases: TGTGCCAGCAGCGTAGCGGGGGCCTACAATGAGCAGTTCTTC. This codes for CASSVAGAYNEQFF. The gene calls are TRBV9 and TRBJ2-1; a possible D gene is TRBD2 (6 bases). In germline, CDR1 is SGDLS, CDR2 YYNGEE. The CDR3 runs to 14 residues. V lost 0 bases to trimming and J lost 2 bases, with 6 bases between them.

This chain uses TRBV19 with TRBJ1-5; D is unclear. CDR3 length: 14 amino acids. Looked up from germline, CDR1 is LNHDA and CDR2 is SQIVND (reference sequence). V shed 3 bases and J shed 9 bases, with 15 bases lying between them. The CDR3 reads CASSIGQVRGPQHF. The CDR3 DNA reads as TGTGCCAGTAGTATCGGGCAGGTCCGGGGGCCCCAGCATTTT.

CDR3 coding DNA: TGTGCCAGCAGTTCGGGTGGGAATCAGCCCCAGCATTTT. It encodes CASSSGGNQPQHF. The V and J genes are TRBV12-3 or TRBV12-4 and TRBJ1-5; D gene ambiguous. The V end was cut by 4 bases, the J end by 4 bases, with 8 bases between. The CDR3 spans 13 residues.

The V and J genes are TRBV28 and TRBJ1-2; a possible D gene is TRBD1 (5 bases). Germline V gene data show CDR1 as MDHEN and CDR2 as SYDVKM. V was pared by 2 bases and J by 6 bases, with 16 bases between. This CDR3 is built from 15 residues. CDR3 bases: TGTGCCAGCAGTTTAGCGTCATGGGGGGAGGATGGCTACACCTTC. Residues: CASSLASWGEDGYTF.

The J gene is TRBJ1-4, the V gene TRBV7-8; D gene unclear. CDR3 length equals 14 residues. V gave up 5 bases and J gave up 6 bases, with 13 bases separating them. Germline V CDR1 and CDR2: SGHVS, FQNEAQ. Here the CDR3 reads CASSPEVRDEKLFF. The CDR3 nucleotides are TGTGCCAGCAGCCCAGAGGTACGGGATGAAAAACTGTTTTTT.

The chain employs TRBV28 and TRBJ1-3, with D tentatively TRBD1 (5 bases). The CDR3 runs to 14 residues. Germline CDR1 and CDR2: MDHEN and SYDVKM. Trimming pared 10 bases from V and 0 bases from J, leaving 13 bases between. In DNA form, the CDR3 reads TGTGCCACCGGGGGGGTGAGCTCTGGAAACACCATATATTTT. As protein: CATGGVSSGNTIYF.

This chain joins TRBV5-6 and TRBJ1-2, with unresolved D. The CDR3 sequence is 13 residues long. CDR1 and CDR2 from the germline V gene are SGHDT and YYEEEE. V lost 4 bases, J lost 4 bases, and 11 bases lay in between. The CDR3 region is CASSGGRIYGYTF. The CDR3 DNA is TGTGCCAGCAGCGGAGGACGGATCTATGGCTACACCTTC.

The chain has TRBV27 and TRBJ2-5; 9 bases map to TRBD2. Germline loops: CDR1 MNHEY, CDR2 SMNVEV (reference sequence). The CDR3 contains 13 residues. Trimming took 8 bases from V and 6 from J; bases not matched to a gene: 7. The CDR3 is CASLAGIKQTQYF. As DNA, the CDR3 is TGTGCCAGCCTAGCGGGGATCAAGCAGACCCAGTACTTC.

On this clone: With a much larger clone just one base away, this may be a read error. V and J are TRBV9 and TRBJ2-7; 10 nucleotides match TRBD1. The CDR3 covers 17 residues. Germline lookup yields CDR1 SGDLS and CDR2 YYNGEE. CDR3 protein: CARSVEGGGTGDYEQYF. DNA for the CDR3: TGTGCCCGCAGCGTAGAGGGGGGAGGGACAGGGGACTACGAGCAGTACTTC.

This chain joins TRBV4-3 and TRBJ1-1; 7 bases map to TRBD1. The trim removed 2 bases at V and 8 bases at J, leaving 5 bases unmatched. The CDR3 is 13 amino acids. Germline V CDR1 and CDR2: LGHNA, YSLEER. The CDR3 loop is CASSQYRGREAFF. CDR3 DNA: TGCGCCAGCAGCCAATACAGGGGAAGAGAAGCTTTCTTT.

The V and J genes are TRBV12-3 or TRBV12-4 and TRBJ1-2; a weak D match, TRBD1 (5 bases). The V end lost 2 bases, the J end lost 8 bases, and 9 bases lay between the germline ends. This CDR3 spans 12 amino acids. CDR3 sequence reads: CASSLRQSGYTF. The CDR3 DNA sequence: TGTGCCAGCAGTTTACGACAGAGCGGCTACACCTTC.

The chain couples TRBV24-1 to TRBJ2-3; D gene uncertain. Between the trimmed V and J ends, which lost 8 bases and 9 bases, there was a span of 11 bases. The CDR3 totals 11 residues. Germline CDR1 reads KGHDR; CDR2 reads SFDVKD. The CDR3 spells CATIIVLTQYF. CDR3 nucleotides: TGTGCCACCATCATCGTTCTAACGCAGTATTTT.